This T cell receptor (beta chain) was identified in a study of persistence of HIV-infected CD4 T cells. CDR3 size: 18 residues. The V and J ends lost 2 bases and 2 bases, in that order; junction bases with no gene match: 12. Germline CDR1 and CDR2: MDHEN and SYDVKM. Lysates of CMV-infected fibroblasts at 10 ug/mL stimulated these cells. Sorted nonresponding memory CD4+ T cells were CD40L-negative, CD69-negative, CD45RO-high. The immunoSEQ assay was version 4, run in survey mode. The table came from immunoSEQ multiplex PCR; TCRdb's copy has only in-frame clones and leaves some out. The table records 30,000 to 35,000 clones, 82% of them present only once. Details on this clone: Its matching antigen is unknown.

This receptor was identified in an adult man with HIV who was CMV-seropositive. V usage is TRBV28 and J usage is TRBJ2-3; 8 positions agree with TRBD2. The specimen was CD4+ T cells sorted from PBMCs after approximately 20-hour stimulation, collected from a patient who received antiretroviral therapy. CDR3 sequence reads: CASSLLESAGGYTDTQYF. CDR3 nucleotides: TGTGCCAGCAGTTTACTAGAATCCGCGGGGGGCTACACAGATACGCAGTATTTT.